This TCR beta chain came from a study of low-dose radiotherapy and immunotherapy resistance in tumors. With respect to this clonotype: A read error is the likely source, as a far larger clone sits one nucleotide away.

Time point specified: before trial treatment. TRAV and TRBV primers primed cDNA for both TCRalpha and TCRbeta. Both a constant-region primer and a V-primer adapter served to amplify TCRs across roughly 20 PCR cycles. One entry per CDR3 protein results from TCRdb running MiXCR on the reads. Here the sample spans almost 40,000 distinct CDR3 sequences, 30% to 35% being singletons. This CDR3 has 14 amino acids. The material was PBMCs, obtained before treatment. This TCR was sampled from a male donor with gallbladder cancer. The J gene is TRBJ1-3, the V gene TRBV12-2. TRBV12-2 is tagged as a pseudogene. In DNA, the CDR3 is TGTGCCAGCAGCTTAGCGGGCTCTGGAAACACCACATATTTT. Translation: CASSLAGSGNTTYF.